This T cell receptor beta chain derives from a study of cytomegalovirus exposure and HLA in healthy donors. A note on this clone: Antigen: not known.

The germline V and J ends were trimmed by 1 base and 7 bases, with 10 bases remaining between them. Per germline, CDR1 SGHDN and CDR2 FVKESK. The CDR3 is made up of 13 amino acids. Study-wide findings and caveats: Differences between HLA loci emerged in a later analysis of TCR association rates, with DRB1 most and HLA-C fewest. Most subjects' HLA-A and HLA-B alleles were reportedly predicted from TCR beta sequences.

A multiplex PCR was run with 60 Vbeta primers and 13 Jbeta primers. Clones were read by immunoSEQ multiplex PCR, and TCRdb kept only the in-frame ones, dropping some. The table includes hundreds of thousands of clones, over 75% detected once. The receptor's source is a girl between 2 and 10 years old in good health and CMV-seronegative. The sample was PBMCs. The chain combines TRBV14 with TRBJ2-5; no clear D. Here the CDR3 reads CASSQGTQTTQYF. The DNA of the CDR3 is TGTGCCAGCAGCCAAGGCACACAGACGACCCAGTACTTC. Using reference TRBV14 and TRBJ2-5 for the parts outside the CDR3, the full variable domain is EAGVTQFPSHSVIEKGQTVTLRCDPISGHDNLYWYRRVMGKEIKFLLHFVKESKQDESGMPNNRFLAERTGGTYSTLKVQPAELEDSGVYFCASSQGTQTTQYFGPGTRLLVL.